What follows describes a single TCR beta chain. These data belong to a study of PD-L1 blockade in urothelial cancer. Locally advanced or metastatic urothelial carcinoma affected all patients. This CDR3 contains 15 residues. The junction had 10 bases not matched to a gene; V was cut back by 6 bases and J by 6 bases. In germline, CDR1 is MNHEY, CDR2 SVGAGI. Sequenced by immunoSEQ multiplex PCR; TCRdb stores in-frame clones only, minus some. The sample lists some 97,000 clones, over 80% occurring once. The source material was PBMCs, sampled around atezolizumab (anti-PD-L1) treatment. This receptor was identified in a woman aged 80 or older with urothelial cancer. V gene TRBV6-5 combines with J gene TRBJ2-2; 7 bases match TRBD2. CDR3 in DNA: TGTGCCAGCAGGGGCGGGGGAGGGTACTCCGGGGAGCTGTTTTTT. This sequence encodes CASRGGGGYSGELFF.